This T cell receptor beta chain stems from a study of beta chain features in type 1 diabetes (dated by TCRdb to about 2018). For context, the study as a whole: No differences in mean age, gender distribution, total cell number or subset yield were found between patients and healthy donors. A total of approximately 110,000,000 sorted cells were examined across all samples, and a strong correlation was observed between cell number per subset and RNA yield. The study compared the TCRB repertoires of sorted circulating CD4+ T cell subsets in recently diagnosed type 1 diabetes patients with those in matched healthy donors. Whereas all 28 donors provided naive and central memory subsets, regulatory and stem cell-like memory subsets were isolated from just 8 patients and about 8 healthy donors. What the study reported, not specific to this receptor: Because cDNA was sequenced instead of genomic DNA, activated cells with high expression could be over-represented, although the groups did not differ in activation or CD3 levels. Because the HLA sub-analyses included only small numbers of individuals, any influence of HLA type on TCRB rearrangement was left unresolved. Shorter templates might be favored by PCR, yet because patient and control samples were amplified and corrected together, any such skew would affect both groups equally. Naive, central memory and regulatory TCRB repertoires appeared to be more alike among patients than among healthy donors. A moderate but significant shortening of TCRB CDR3 length was observed in type 1 diabetes patients in all four CD4+ subsets. Patients with type 1 diabetes made fewer insertions and deleted more nucleotides at VDJ recombination sites, implying thymic rearrangement abnormalities.

The entire amount of isolated RNA was reverse transcribed using the High Capacity cDNA Reverse Transcription Kit, so the sequenced TCRB transcripts were expressed ones. Deep immunoSEQ sequencing was applied to naive, central memory and regulatory T cell samples, giving an average of about 3.6 million total reads per sample. After sorted cells were lysed in RLT buffer, RNA was extracted with DNase-treated RNeasy Micro or Mini kits, with the choice depending on cell number. To prevent cross-contamination, every cell subset was processed on its own, while patient and healthy donor samples were processed together. The immunoSEQ multiplex PCR was used to amplify TCRB sequences from cDNA, yielding 87-bp fragments that span the CDR3 region. Sequencing of the amplicons was performed on the Illumina HiSeq platform. Turning to the authors' computational methods: PCR bias was corrected computationally using synthetic template baselines, and reads within Hamming distance 2 were collapsed, with unmergeable singletons discarded. Reads were aligned against IMGT to assign V, D and J genes, CDR3 length and insertions or deletions at six rearrangement sites. Within each subset, clonotype counts were normalized to sorted cell number, and only after that were true diversity and Gini coefficients computed with the tcR R package. Repertoire sharing was quantified using the overlap coefficient calculated on TCRB nucleotide sequences. As a proxy for the pre-selection repertoire, out-of-frame TCRB sequences from naive cells were analyzed. The table was pulled from immuneACCESS by TCRdb, which kept in-frame rearrangements only. Such tables lose some clones; where checked, under half of the loss comes from unresolved V genes, and the rest has no known cause. V and J calls and clone size are given by that table; D and trimming were obtained from the DNA. The sample data list hundreds of thousands of clones, and 15% to 20% of these were observed just once. The biggest ten clones account for 0.02% to 0.025% of the sample.

CDR1 and CDR2, looked up from the germline V gene (reference sequence), are SGHNT and YYREEE. The CDR3, cysteine through phenylalanine, is 13 amino acids long. Of the read, only the CDR3 DNA is kept; its 39 bases are in frame from base 1. Trimming leaves V shorter by 4 bases and J shorter by 9 bases, with the junction holding 6 bases beyond the gene matches. Regarding this clone: Its antigen remains unidentified. The sample holds no much larger clone one base away, and base qualities are not on file.

Each donor gave one peripheral blood draw, averaging about 100 mL, which was collected into heparinised tubes. A BD FACSAria II and a panel including CD45RO, CCR7, CD25, CD127, CD95 and CD27 were used to sort naive, central memory, regulatory and stem cell-like memory CD4+ T cells. All sorted populations exceeded 95% purity. PBMCs were separated immediately by Lymphoprep density gradient centrifugation and were stained directly, without being cultured. So that batch effects would be minimized, each experiment stained and sorted samples in pairs, pairing one healthy donor with one patient. This receptor chain uses TRBV5-4 and TRBJ2-3, with TRBD2 matching 9 junction bases. The TCR sequence derives from a woman aged 18-35 years in good health. The sequencing input was naive CD4+ T cells from blood. The sample's cell subset or site label, decoded: true naive CD4+ T cells. Here the CDR3 is given as CASSIAGGATQYF. The nucleotide sequence reads TGTGCCAGCAGCATTGCGGGGGGGGCGACGCAGTATTTT. This CDR3, with the reference TRBV5-4 and TRBJ2-3 proteins standing in past its ends, gives the full variable domain ETGVTQSPTHLIKTRGQQVTLRCSSQSGHNTVSWYQQALGQGPQFIFQYYREEENGRGNFPPRFSGLQFPNYSSELNVNALELDDSALYLCASSIAGGATQYFGPGTRLTVL.